The 27 T cell receptor beta chains in this list originate from one sample, sequenced in a study of T-cell memory formation after mild COVID-19. TCRdb processed the 5' RACE reads anew with MiXCR; each CDR3 protein has one entry. The sample includes around 340,000 distinct CDR3 sequences, around 14% seen only once; the top ten take approximately 20%. The sequenced material came from PBMCs or a T cell subset sorted from them (not recorded which). The receptors were gathered from a man between 18 and 29 years old who had mild COVID-19 (a few samples of this study predate the infection). Cell type and time point are not known.

V gene TRBV4-1 combines with J gene TRBJ1-6; TRBD1 matches 9 bases. V shed 6 bases, J shed 10 bases, and the junction held 4 bases outside the gene matches. There are 13 residues in the CDR3. The germline CDR1 and CDR2 sequences are MGHRA and YSYEKL. The CDR3 DNA is TGCGCCAGCAGGGGGACAGGGAACTCACCCCTCCACTTT. Amino acids: CASRGTGNSPLHF.

This clonotype was observed a handful of times. V gene TRBV27 combines with J gene TRBJ2-5; D perhaps matches TRBD1 (7 bases). V was clipped by 5 bases and J by 11 bases, with 18 bases between them. From germline, CDR1 is MNHEY and CDR2 SMNVEV (reference sequence). The CDR3 has 13 residues. As DNA, the CDR3 is TGTGCCAGCAGTCTAACCCGGGACAGCGGGCAGTACTTC. This translates into CASSLTRDSGQYF.

There are a few counts of this clonotype. This sequence joins TRBV29-1 and TRBJ1-2; D might be TRBD1 (6 bases). The CDR3 is 15 amino acids. V was cut by 4 bases and J by 7 bases, with 22 bases left in between. Germline V gene sequence: CDR1 SQVTM, CDR2 ANQGSEA. The CDR3 spells CSVGWSGSGAGGYTF. The CDR3 coding sequence is TGCAGCGTTGGCTGGAGTGGGTCAGGGGCAGGTGGCTACACCTTC.

The chain carries TRBV7-6 and TRBJ2-1; D perhaps matches TRBD1 (6 bases). The V end lost 5 bases, the J end lost 5 bases, and 16 bases lay between the germline ends. The CDR3 spans 15 residues. Per the germline V gene, CDR1 is SGHVS and CDR2 is FNYEAQ. The DNA of the CDR3 is TGTGCCAGCAGCACAAAGGGACAAGTAAACAATGAGCAGTTCTTC. Its protein product is CASSTKGQVNNEQFF. The full variable domain, in which reference TRBV7-6 and TRBJ2-1 provide the parts outside the CDR3, is GAGVSQSPRYKVTKRGQDVALRCDPISGHVSLYWYRQALGQGPEFLTYFNYEAQQDKSGLPNDRFSAERPEGSISTLTIQRTEQRDSAMYRCASSTKGQVNNEQFFGPGTRLTVL.

This clonotype appeared a few times. The chain links TRBV7-8 to TRBJ2-1; D ambiguous. Trimming left V 5 bases short and J 0 bases short, with 14 bases between. There are 16 residues in the CDR3. In germline, CDR1 is SGHVS, CDR2 FQNEAQ. The CDR3 reads CASSPPALHSYNEQFF. CDR3 nucleotide sequence: TGTGCCAGCAGCCCCCCAGCCTTACACTCCTACAATGAGCAGTTCTTC. Full variable domain (rest looked up from reference TRBV7-8 and TRBJ2-1): GAGVSQSPRYKVAKRGQDVALRCDPISGHVSLFWYQQALGQGPEFLTYFQNEAQLDKSGLPSDRFFAERPEGSVSTLKIQRTQQEDSAVYLCASSPPALHSYNEQFFGPGTRLTVL.

This clonotype was seen many times. The chain links TRBV7-9 to TRBJ1-6, with D maybe TRBD1 (5 bases). Per the germline V gene, CDR1 is SEHNR and CDR2 is FQNEAQ (reference sequence). The CDR3 has 13 amino acids. V lost 1 base and J 10 bases, leaving 8 bases between the germline ends. CDR3 sequence (DNA): TGTGCCAGCAGCTTAGAAGGGGAATCACCCCTCCACTTT. This codes for CASSLEGESPLHF.

V is TRBV6-5 and J is TRBJ2-3, with 7 bases lining up with TRBD2. Germline loops: CDR1 MNHEY, CDR2 SVGAGI. This CDR3 contains 15 residues. V lost 6 bases and J lost 5; bases outside the gene matches: 11. CDR3 loop: CASSPGGMGLDTQYF. CDR3 DNA: TGTGCCAGCAGCCCCGGGGGGATGGGGTTAGATACGCAGTATTTT.

This clonotype was detected many times. CDR3 amino acids: CAAKSLAGALNEQFF. For the CDR3, the DNA is TGTGCCGCTAAGTCGCTAGCGGGGGCGCTCAATGAGCAGTTCTTC. J is TRBJ2-1 and V is TRBV10-3; the match to TRBD2 covers 10 bases. Germline lookup yields CDR1 ENHRY and CDR2 SYGVKD. This CDR3 has 15 residues. V trimming: 11 bases; J trimming: 6 bases; junction bases outside the gene matches: 13.

The genes are TRBV30 and TRBJ2-7, with a possible D match to TRBD2 (5 bases). Germline V gene lookup returns CDR1 GTSNPN and CDR2 SVGIG (reference sequence). The V end was cut by 3 bases, the J end by 6 bases, with 9 bases between. This CDR3 has 11 amino acids. CDR3 DNA sequence: TGTGCCTGGAGGACGGGGTTCGAGCAGTACTTC. It specifies CAWRTGFEQYF.

This rearrangement joins TRBV5-1 to TRBJ2-7, with 10 bases matching TRBD2. Germline CDR1 reads SGHRS; CDR2 reads YFSETQ. V shed 0 bases and J 2 bases; nucleotides not matched to a gene: 11. The CDR3 is 18 residues long. CDR3 sequence: CASSLVVSGGPVPYEQYF. The DNA for the CDR3 is TGCGCCAGCAGCTTGGTGGTTAGCGGGGGGCCTGTCCCCTACGAGCAGTACTTC. Looking up the rest from reference TRBV5-1 and TRBJ2-7 gives the full variable domain: KAGVTQTPRYLIKTRGQQVTLSCSPISGHRSVSWYQQTPGQGLQFLFEYFSETQRNKGNFPGRFSGRQFSNSRSEMNVSTLELGDSALYLCASSLVVSGGPVPYEQYFGPGTRLTVT.

The genes are TRBV20-1 and TRBJ2-5; D ambiguous. The germline V and J ends were trimmed by 3 bases and 4 bases, with 15 bases remaining between them. This CDR3 is 14 amino acids long. Germline V gene data show CDR1 as DFQATT and CDR2 as SNEGSKA (reference sequence). CDR3 nucleotide sequence: TGCAGTGCTAGCGGGCTACAAAAGAGAGAGACCCAGTACTTC. It is translated as CSASGLQKRETQYF.

This clonotype was seen more than once but under ten times. The J gene is TRBJ1-2, the V gene TRBV7-2; 7 bases are a match to TRBD1. Germline V lookup: CDR1 SGHTA, CDR2 FQGNSA. This CDR3 contains 16 residues. V dropped 2 bases and J dropped 5; count of bases not matched to a gene: 11. CDR3 amino acids: CASSLLPGGTAYGYTF. For the CDR3, the DNA is TGTGCCAGCAGCTTACTACCAGGGGGGACGGCATATGGCTACACCTTC.

The table lists this clonotype with a few counts. This chain connects TRBV6-1 to TRBJ1-1; 7 bases are a match to TRBD1. The CDR3 has 15 amino acids. Germline CDR1 MNHNS, CDR2 SASEGT. With 10 bases clipped from V and 0 bases from J, the junction kept 11 bases outside the gene matches. Here the CDR3 reads CAIGGYRGMNTEAFF. The CDR3 DNA follows: TGTGCCATCGGTGGGTACAGGGGTATGAACACTGAAGCTTTCTTT.

This chain uses TRBV12-3 or TRBV12-4 with TRBJ1-1; D remains ambiguous. V was trimmed by 5 bases and J by 0 bases, leaving 13 bases between them. This CDR3 contains 15 residues. CDR3 sequence reads: CASSPGRFMNTEAFF. CDR3 coding DNA: TGTGCCAGCAGTCCCGGAAGGTTCATGAACACTGAAGCTTTCTTT.

This clonotype was seen a handful of times. The chain recombines TRBV10-3 with TRBJ2-7, with a possible D match to TRBD2 (5 bases). In germline, CDR1 is ENHRY, CDR2 SYGVKD. Trimming removed 10 bases at V and 2 bases at J, with 24 bases between. CDR3 length equals 16 residues. This CDR3 is CATRNRSGILAYEQYF. DNA for the CDR3: TGTGCCACCAGAAATAGATCCGGGATTCTGGCCTACGAGCAGTACTTC.

V usage is TRBV7-2 and J usage is TRBJ1-2; a weak D match, TRBD1 (6 bases). V lost 5 bases and J 7 bases, leaving 17 bases between the germline ends. The CDR3 loop spans 14 amino acids. Germline V gene data show CDR1 as SGHTA and CDR2 as FQGNSA. DNA of the CDR3: TGTGCCAGCAGCCCGTGGGACATTCTTGGTGGCTACACCTTC. Translation: CASSPWDILGGYTF.

This clonotype was recorded many times. This chain links TRBV4-3 with TRBJ2-7, with 9 bases fitting TRBD1. Germline CDR1 and CDR2: LGHNA and YSLEER. Trimming removed 8 bases from V and 4 bases from J; junction bases left unmatched: 9. The CDR3 loop spans 14 amino acids. The CDR3 is CASSSGTGIYEQYF. The CDR3 coding sequence is TGCGCCAGCTCTTCCGGGACAGGGATTTACGAGCAGTACTTC.

V and J are TRBV7-2 and TRBJ1-2; D not certain. CDR3 length: 19 amino acids. The germline V gene encodes CDR1 SGHTA and CDR2 FQGNSA. Trimming took 4 bases from V and 0 from J, leaving 24 bases between them. The CDR3 here is CASSSYDRVILFSNYGYTF. DNA for the CDR3: TGTGCCAGCAGCTCGTACGACCGAGTCATACTCTTTTCTAACTATGGCTACACCTTC. Full variable domain (outside the CDR3, taken from reference TRBV7-2 and TRBJ1-2): GAGVSQSPSNKVTEKGKDVELRCDPISGHTALYWYRQSLGQGLEFLIYFQGNSAPDKSGLPSDRFSAERTGGSVSTLTIQRTQQEDSAVYLCASSSYDRVILFSNYGYTFGSGTRLTVV.

The chain uses TRBV11-2 and TRBJ2-7; either TRBD1 or TRBD2 may fit D (6 bases each). Trimming shortened V by 5 bases and J by 0 bases, and 17 bases separated the two germline ends. The CDR3 spans 16 residues. The germline gives CDR1 SGHAT, CDR2 FQNNGV. The CDR3 DNA is TGTGCCAGCAGCCGAGCTGGGGGGCTGATCTCCTACGAGCAGTACTTC. Amino acid sequence: CASSRAGGLISYEQYF.

In this sample, this clonotype turned up many times. The J gene is TRBJ2-2, the V gene TRBV12-3 or TRBV12-4, with D tentatively TRBD1 or TRBD2 (5 bases each). The CDR3 consists of 12 residues. V lost 3 bases and J 7 bases, leaving 6 bases between the germline ends. The CDR3 here is CASSLGVGELFF. The CDR3 DNA reads TGTGCCAGCAGTTTGGGGGTCGGGGAGCTGTTTTTT.

This sequence joins TRBV20-1 and TRBJ1-5, with no clear D. CDR1 DFQATT and CDR2 SNEGSKA come from the germline V gene (reference sequence). The CDR3 loop spans 15 amino acids. Trimming removed 0 bases at V and 0 bases at J, with 9 bases between. CDR3 nucleotide sequence: TGCAGTGCTAGAGATCGGGAGTATAGCAATCAGCCCCAGCATTTT. Translated: CSARDREYSNQPQHF.

This clonotype came up many times. The J gene is TRBJ2-3, the V gene TRBV7-6; D remains ambiguous. This CDR3 region has 13 residues. In germline, CDR1 is SGHVS, CDR2 FNYEAQ. Trimming took 4 bases from V and 7 from J, leaving 12 bases between them. The CDR3 DNA reads TGTGCCAGCAGCTCGACGTCGGGCTATACGCAGTATTTT. It translates to CASSSTSGYTQYF.

V and J are TRBV7-2 and TRBJ2-7; D perhaps matches TRBD1 (6 bases). Looked up from germline, CDR1 is SGHTA and CDR2 is FQGNSA. V lost 2 bases to trimming and J lost 6 bases, with 23 bases between them. The CDR3 loop spans 17 amino acids. The CDR3 protein is CASSLRGIASRLIEQYF. The CDR3 nucleotides are TGTGCCAGCAGCTTAAGGGGGATTGCATCTCGGCTTATCGAGCAGTACTTC.

This clonotype was counted only a few times. The rearrangement joins TRBV23-1 to TRBJ2-7; D is unclear. TRBV23-1 is recorded as an ORF, its role being uncertain. The V gene lost 0 bases and the J gene lost 7 bases, with 7 bases spanning the gap. The CDR3 loop spans 12 amino acids. The CDR3 protein is CASSQSKGEQYF. CDR3 DNA: TGCGCCAGCAGTCAATCGAAGGGAGAGCAGTACTTC.

The chain carries TRBV6-5 and TRBJ1-2; D remains ambiguous. CDR1 is MNHEY and CDR2 is SVGAGI in the germline V gene. Trimming stripped 4 bases from V and 8 bases from J, with 17 bases between. The CDR3 extends over 14 amino acids. This chain's CDR3 is CASSSNGPSGGYTF. DNA for the CDR3: TGTGCCAGCAGTTCAAATGGGCCCAGTGGCGGCTACACCTTC.

This clonotype was detected a few times. This rearrangement joins TRBV7-9 to TRBJ2-7; D ambiguous. Germline V gene lookup returns CDR1 SEHNR and CDR2 FQNEAQ (reference sequence). This CDR3 comprises 15 residues. Trimming took off 3 bases at V and 1 base at J, with 13 bases between the two ends. The CDR3 loop is CASSFGPVPSYEQYF. The CDR3 coding sequence is TGTGCCAGCAGCTTCGGGCCAGTACCATCCTACGAGCAGTACTTC.

This clonotype came up a few times. This CDR3 reads CASSGTGGLNSPLHF. The CDR3 bases are TGTGCCAGTAGTGGAACAGGGGGTCTGAATTCACCCCTCCACTTT. This sequence joins TRBV19 and TRBJ1-6; the match to TRBD1 covers 8 bases. The germline V gene has CDR1 LNHDA and CDR2 SQIVND (reference sequence). This CDR3 is built from 15 residues. V lost 5 bases to trimming and J lost 7 bases; unmatched junction nucleotides: 7.